A selection of T cell receptor beta chains follows, all from one sample in a study of blood T cells in healthy people across ages. In TCRdb, the 5' RACE reads were re-called with MiXCR into one record per CDR3 protein. The table lists about 1,500,000 distinct CDR3 sequences, under 30% of them singletons. The material sequenced was blood. Receptor source: a woman aged 25-40 years in good health. CDR3s include the opening cysteine and the closing phenylalanine or tryptophan.

length	V	J	CDR3
16	TRBV11-2	TRBJ2-3	CASSSRGLARDNTQYF
14	TRBV7-9	TRBJ2-7	CASSLRQESYEQYF
14	TRBV7-2	TRBJ2-1	CASSPQIVYNEQFF
14	TRBV2	TRBJ2-3	CASRGTSGEDTQYF
12	TRBV3-1	TRBJ1-2	CASSQGLRRYTF
15	TRBV6-2/TRBV6-3	TRBJ2-5	CASSRGVLAGSTQYF
15	TRBV6-4	TRBJ2-3	CASGPSGGAVNTQYF
15	TRBV11-2	TRBJ2-4	CASSSGFPAKNIQYF
12	TRBV2	TRBJ2-1	CASKYFLNEQFF
14	TRBV12-3/TRBV12-4	TRBJ2-5	CASSLAGVNNEQYF
14	TRBV29-1	TRBJ1-4	CSTGQGATNEKLFF
12	TRBV29-1	TRBJ2-7	CSVQNFSGEQYF
16	TRBV6-2/TRBV6-3	NA	CASSDTKPGLVTEQYF
14	TRBV27	TRBJ2-2	CASKTSGKGGELFF
14	TRBV5-1	TRBJ2-2	CASSFGAPDGELFF
11	TRBV2	TRBJ2-1	CASSVRGEQFF
14	TRBV2	TRBJ2-5	CASSDDGGQETQYF
16	TRBV20-1	TRBJ2-7	CSARDRASGTNNEQYF
15	TRBV12-3/TRBV12-4	TRBJ1-2	CASSLRTGGADGYTF
14	TRBV11-2	TRBJ2-2	CASSTPSGPGELFF
14	TRBV12-3/TRBV12-4	TRBJ2-1	CASTGTGGEYEQFF
14	TRBV12-3/TRBV12-4	TRBJ1-2	CASTPGPANYGYTF
15	TRBV28	TRBJ1-4	CASSLRRGRIEKLFF
15	TRBV5-1	TRBJ2-7	CASSFGSGGQGEQYF
14	TRBV19	TRBJ2-7	CASSVSGTHYEQYF
16	TRBV28	TRBJ1-4	CASSLYAGGGNEKLFF
15	TRBV12-5	TRBJ1-5	CASGFQGLGNQPQHF
13	TRBV20-1	TRBJ2-1	CTTGAGTYNEQFF
14	TRBV6-6	TRBJ1-5	CASRDRGGNQPLHF
15	TRBV20-1	TRBJ2-1	CSAGQDEISYNEQFF
16	TRBV27	TRBJ2-5	CASSPRTGISQETQYF
12	TRBV28	TRBJ2-3	CASCPFSDTQYF
18	TRBV4-3	TRBJ2-7	CASSQETGAGTGVYEQYF
19	TRBV7-6	TRBJ2-5	CASSLVTASGSFWQETQYF
15	TRBV20-1	TRBJ2-7	CSARVGTANTGEQYF
15	TRBV7-9	TRBJ2-1	CASSLGQGVNNEQFF
14	TRBV12-3/TRBV12-4	TRBJ2-1	CASSSGGGRNEQFF
14	TRBV13	TRBJ2-5	CASSSRRGSSYEYF
12	TRBV12-3/TRBV12-4	TRBJ2-1	CASSSPTNKQFF
13	TRBV5-1	TRBJ1-1	CASIEGLGTEAFF
13	TRBV6-5	TRBJ1-1	CASRREIGTEAFF
17	TRBV5-1	TRBJ1-6	CASSPIVSQGNNSPLHF
14	TRBV7-2	TRBJ1-5	CVSSLGQGGQPQHF
15	TRBV7-2	TRBJ2-3	CASSFTGATTDTQYF
13	TRBV20-1	TRBJ2-5	CSAGVTSLNEQYF
12	TRBV6-5	TRBJ1-5	CAAGPGDQPQHF
14	TRBV6-6	TRBJ2-1	CASSYSSTYNEQFF
13	TRBV20-1	TRBJ1-2	CSAWNRGNYGYTF
15	TRBV7-9	TRBJ2-3	CASSHDRGLGDTQYF
14	TRBV24-1	TRBJ2-1	CATSNLRGGSEQFF
14	TRBV24-1	TRBJ2-7	CATSDSGGTYEQYF
13	TRBV10-3	TRBJ2-1	CAITGDLGETQFF
17	TRBV28	TRBJ1-5	CASSSQRGGTSNQPQHF
11	TRBV12-5	TRBJ2-1	CASGLVGEQFF
15	TRBV2	TRBJ1-2	CASSGLGTGALSYTF
13	TRBV20-1	TRBJ2-1	CSARLAGGGEQFF
15	TRBV4-1	TRBJ1-2	CASSQTSQNNYGYTF
14	TRBV5-1	TRBJ1-4	CASSLAQGWEKLFF
14	TRBV14	TRBJ1-1	CASSQVPGVGEAFF
16	TRBV5-1	TRBJ2-5	CAISYLMLLVSYEHYF